The 28 T cell receptor beta chains given below trace back to one sample, sequenced in a study of T cell repertoires in cytomegalovirus infection. A single record per CDR3 protein comes from TCRdb applying MiXCR to the reads. The sample holds some 500,000 distinct CDR3 sequences, about 33% seen once. For these receptors, no antigen is known. Specimen: cultured PBMCs, collected from culture after CMV antigen stimulation. All receptors derive from a human donor in good health (CMV status not recorded). Some clones in this sample may be carry-over from other donors' samples.

This clonotype was seen a handful of times. V usage is TRBV6-1 and J usage is TRBJ2-7, with TRBD2 matching 9 bases. CDR1 is MNHNS and CDR2 is SASEGT in the germline V gene. The CDR3 is 19 amino acids. V gave up 6 bases and J gave up 3 bases; unmatched junction bases: 21. The CDR3 nucleotides are TGTGCCAGCAGCCCCACTGGACTAGCGATTTTTCGGAAGGGCTACGAGCAGTACTTC. Its translation: CASSPTGLAIFRKGYEQYF.

This clonotype occurred once. The V call is TRBV20-1, the J call TRBJ1-4; perhaps TRBD1 as D (5 bases). V lost 2 bases and J lost 3, with 7 bases in between. Germline values: CDR1 DFQATT, CDR2 SNEGSKA (reference sequence). The CDR3 is 13 amino acids. The CDR3 sequence is CSARQGANEKLFF. The CDR3 bases are TGCAGTGCTAGACAGGGTGCTAATGAAAAACTGTTTTTT.

The table lists this clonotype with a few counts. The V call is TRBV11-2, the J call TRBJ2-2, with 7 bases lining up with TRBD2. Germline V gene lookup returns CDR1 SGHAT and CDR2 FQNNGV. CDR3 length equals 17 residues. V shed 3 bases, J shed 2 bases, and the junction held 9 bases outside the gene matches. Here the CDR3 reads CASSFRPAGANTGELFF. The CDR3 DNA is TGTGCCAGCAGCTTTCGACCGGCGGGAGCCAACACCGGGGAGCTGTTTTTT.

This clonotype occurred a few times. The chain recombines TRBV4-1 with TRBJ2-5; the match to TRBD2 covers 7 bases. J was trimmed by 2 bases and V by 3 bases; bases with no gene match: 12. The CDR3 runs 17 residues. Looked up from germline, CDR1 is MGHRA and CDR2 is YSYEKL. For the CDR3, the DNA is TGCGCCAGCAGCCAGGGTCTGAGTAGCGGGCCACAAGAGACCCAGTACTTC. It is translated as CASSQGLSSGPQETQYF.

The rearrangement links TRBV4-1 to TRBJ1-3; TRBD1 might be the D (5 bases). The CDR3 length is 14 residues. Germline CDR1 and CDR2: MGHRA and YSYEKL. V dropped 3 bases and J dropped 8 bases, with 14 bases sitting between them. DNA for the CDR3: TGCGCCAGCAGCCACCCGGTACCGGGGGACACCATATATTTT. It translates to CASSHPVPGDTIYF.

The genes are TRBV12-3 or TRBV12-4 and TRBJ2-1; 14 nucleotides agree with TRBD2. V trimming: 6 bases; J trimming: 6 bases; junction bases outside the gene matches: 7. This CDR3 is 16 amino acids long. The CDR3 DNA follows: TGTGCCAGCAGAACGGGACTAGCGGGAGTGTTCAATGAGCAGTTCTTC. It specifies CASRTGLAGVFNEQFF.

This clonotype appeared a few times. This sequence joins TRBV6-1 and TRBJ2-1; TRBD2 matches 9 bases. This CDR3 spans 16 amino acids. Germline CDR1 is MNHNS and CDR2 is SASEGT. Trimming took 4 bases from V and 8 from J; bases not matched to a gene: 12. The CDR3, as DNA: TGTGCCAGCAGTGCGCTTACTAGCGGGCTAAGGGATGAGCAGTTCTTC. Translated, it gives CASSALTSGLRDEQFF.

This clonotype was picked up a small number of times. The chain links TRBV6-5 to TRBJ2-5; D is unclear. Germline V gene data show CDR1 as MNHEY and CDR2 as SVGAGI. This CDR3 has 15 amino acids. Trimming stripped 0 bases from V and 1 base from J, with 9 bases between. The chain's CDR3 is CASSYSRTAQETQYF. The CDR3 DNA sequence: TGTGCCAGCAGTTACTCGCGTACAGCCCAAGAGACCCAGTACTTC.

This rearrangement joins TRBV7-2 to TRBJ1-4, with 11 bases fitting TRBD1. CDR1 is SGHTA and CDR2 is FQGNSA in the germline V gene. The CDR3 sequence is 15 residues long. Trimming cost V 2 bases and J 8 bases; bases outside gene matches: 4. The CDR3 region has the DNA TGTGCCAGCAGCTTAATGGGGACAGGGGGAGAAAAACTGTTTTTT. Translation gives CASSLMGTGGEKLFF. The whole variable domain, remainder taken from reference TRBV7-2 and TRBJ1-4, is GAGVSQSPSNKVTEKGKDVELRCDPISGHTALYWYRQSLGQGLEFLIYFQGNSAPDKSGLPSDRFSAERTGGSVSTLTIQRTQQEDSAVYLCASSLMGTGGEKLFFGSGTQLSVL.

There are many counts of this clonotype. The chain combines TRBV4-1 with TRBJ2-2; possible D gene TRBD2, 5 bases. Trimming left V 3 bases short and J 7 bases short, with 12 bases between. In germline, CDR1 is MGHRA, CDR2 YSYEKL. The CDR3 spans 14 residues. The CDR3 here is CASSHGLDNGELFF. For the CDR3, the DNA is TGCGCCAGCAGCCACGGACTGGATAACGGGGAGCTGTTTTTT.

This clonotype was recorded a few times. V and J are TRBV15 and TRBJ2-3, with D perhaps assigned TRBD1 or TRBD2 (5 bases each). Germline loops: CDR1 LNHNV, CDR2 YYDKDF (reference sequence). The CDR3 is made up of 19 amino acids. The V and J ends lost 3 bases and 3 bases respectively, with 25 bases between them. The DNA for the CDR3 is TGTGCCACCAGCAGCGGCCTAGTAGGACTGGGGGATGGGACAGATACGCAGTATTTT. Its protein is CATSSGLVGLGDGTDTQYF.

This clonotype came up a few times. The chain carries TRBV12-3 or TRBV12-4 and TRBJ2-7, with TRBD2 matching 7 bases. The CDR3 loop spans 14 amino acids. With V trimmed by 5 bases and J by 2 bases, 6 bases remained unmatched. The CDR3 DNA reads TGTGCCAGCAGTAAGCGGGACGGCCCCTACGAGCAGTACTTC. This codes for CASSKRDGPYEQYF.

The rearrangement uses TRBV9 and TRBJ2-1; D not resolved. Trimming cost V 0 bases and J 8 bases, with 21 bases left between them. The CDR3 sequence is 17 residues long. Germline loops: CDR1 SGDLS, CDR2 YYNGEE. The CDR3: CASSVGSAPHVTDEQFF. The DNA for the CDR3 is TGTGCCAGCAGCGTAGGTTCGGCACCCCACGTGACGGATGAGCAGTTCTTC. Based on the CDR3 plus reference TRBV9 and TRBJ2-1, the full variable domain is DSGVTQTPKHLITATGQRVTLRCSPRSGDLSVYWYQQSLDQGLQFLIQYYNGEERAKGNILERFSAQQFPDLHSELNLSSLELGDSALYFCASSVGSAPHVTDEQFFGPGTRLTVL.

A few counts support this clonotype. The gene calls are TRBV4-1 and TRBJ1-5, with D maybe TRBD1 (5 bases). The CDR3 is 16 amino acids. Per germline, CDR1 MGHRA and CDR2 YSYEKL. Trimming left V 3 bases short and J 3 bases short, with 15 bases between. The CDR3: CASSQAGTAYNQPQHF. In DNA form, the CDR3 reads TGCGCCAGCAGCCAGGCCGGGACGGCTTACAATCAGCCCCAGCATTTT.

CDR3 in amino acids: CASRKVTGNGYNEQFF. As DNA, the CDR3 is TGTGCCAGCAGAAAGGTTACGGGAAACGGGTACAATGAGCAGTTCTTC. V usage is TRBV2 and J usage is TRBJ2-1; a possible D gene is TRBD2 (5 bases). The V and J ends lost 6 bases and 4 bases respectively, with 19 bases between them. The CDR3 length is 16 residues. In germline, CDR1 is SNHLY, CDR2 FYNNEI.

The chain has TRBV12-3 or TRBV12-4 and TRBJ1-2; D possibly corresponds to TRBD1 (5 bases). V shed 5 bases and J shed 8 bases, with 21 bases lying between them. The CDR3 is made up of 15 amino acids. CDR3 in amino acids: CASSRSAGRLLGYTF. The CDR3 DNA is TGTGCCAGCAGTCGCAGCGCAGGGCGCTTGCTCGGCTACACCTTC.

This clonotype appeared a few times. The V and J genes are TRBV6-1 and TRBJ2-7; 7 bases map to TRBD2. The germline gives CDR1 MNHNS, CDR2 SASEGT. V lost 6 bases to trimming and J lost 6 bases; unmatched junction nucleotides: 2. This CDR3 comprises 11 residues. The CDR3 bases are TGTGCCAGCAGGACGGGAGGCGAGCAGTACTTC. Translation gives CASRTGGEQYF.

V and J are TRBV4-3 and TRBJ2-2; D unresolved. The CDR3 has 13 residues. Per the germline V gene, CDR1 is LGHNA and CDR2 is YSLEER. Trimming cost V 0 bases and J 6 bases, with 5 bases left between them. CDR3 nucleotide sequence: TGCGCCAGCAGCCAAGATTACTCCGGGGAGCTGTTTTTT. It translates to CASSQDYSGELFF.

The V and J genes are TRBV19 and TRBJ1-5; a weak D match, TRBD1 (5 bases). V lost 4 bases, J lost 0 bases, and 7 bases lay in between. CDR1 LNHDA and CDR2 SQIVND come from the germline V gene (reference sequence). CDR3 length: 14 amino acids. As DNA, the CDR3 is TGTGCCAGTAGTAAACAGGATAGCAATCAGCCCCAGCATTTT. It yields the protein CASSKQDSNQPQHF.

The gene calls are TRBV20-1 and TRBJ1-5; D unresolved. The CDR3 contains 12 residues. Germline V gene lookup returns CDR1 DFQATT and CDR2 SNEGSKA (reference sequence). V dropped 2 bases and J dropped 0 bases, with 2 bases sitting between them. This CDR3 is CSARRSNQPQHF. DNA of the CDR3: TGCAGTGCTAGACGTAGCAATCAGCCCCAGCATTTT.

The sample holds a few counts of this clonotype. This rearrangement joins TRBV7-9 to TRBJ1-2; 8 bases are a match to TRBD1. CDR1 SEHNR and CDR2 FQNEAQ come from the germline V gene (reference sequence). The CDR3 consists of 14 residues. V shed 4 bases and J 8 bases; nucleotides not matched to a gene: 9. The CDR3 DNA sequence: TGTGCCAGCAGCTCCTCCGGTACAGGGGGGGGCTACACCTTC. Its protein product is CASSSSGTGGGYTF.

This clonotype was detected ten times or more. The chain employs TRBV7-9 and TRBJ2-2, with D hard to call. Deletions cut 6 bases from V and 5 bases from J, with 10 bases between. Germline values: CDR1 SEHNR, CDR2 FQNEAQ (reference sequence). This CDR3 is 13 amino acids long. The CDR3 spells CASRPSGTGELFF. The CDR3 DNA sequence: TGTGCCAGCAGACCAAGTGGGACCGGGGAGCTGTTTTTT.

This chain joins TRBV28 and TRBJ1-1; D may be TRBD1 (5 bases). The germline V gene encodes CDR1 MDHEN and CDR2 SYDVKM. This CDR3 spans 11 amino acids. V dropped 1 base and J dropped 12 bases, with 9 bases sitting between them. The CDR3: CASSLLGVSFF. CDR3 coding DNA: TGTGCCAGCAGTTTATTAGGGGTATCTTTCTTT.

The V call is TRBV27, the J call TRBJ2-7, with 14 bases that match TRBD2. Germline lookup yields CDR1 MNHEY and CDR2 SMNVEV (reference sequence). The CDR3 consists of 16 residues. The trim removed 9 bases at V and 5 bases at J, leaving 12 bases unmatched. The CDR3 protein is CASGEGLAGVYHEQYF. The CDR3 DNA reads TGTGCCAGTGGGGAGGGACTAGCGGGAGTTTATCACGAGCAGTACTTC.

This chain uses TRBV10-3 with TRBJ2-2; the D is unclear. CDR1 and CDR2 from the germline V gene are ENHRY and SYGVKD. The length of the CDR3 is 15 residues. Trimming shortened V by 4 bases and J by 4 bases, and 13 bases separated the two germline ends. CDR3 residues: CAISAAKSFTGELFF. In nucleotides, the CDR3 is TGTGCCATCAGTGCGGCCAAATCGTTCACCGGGGAGCTGTTTTTT.

The chain has TRBV15 and TRBJ1-4; D gene uncertain. V was shortened by 0 bases and J by 5 bases, with 13 bases between the two germline ends. In germline, CDR1 is LNHNV, CDR2 YYDKDF (reference sequence). The CDR3 totals 16 residues. CDR3 sequence (DNA): TGTGCCACCAGCAGAGATGAGGCCTTCGTGAATGAAAAACTGTTTTTT. Translation: CATSRDEAFVNEKLFF.

This clonotype was seen many times. The CDR3 DNA is TGTGCCAGCAGCTTAGAAAGCGAGCGGGGGAGCTCCTACAATGAGCAGTTCTTC. Translated, it gives CASSLESERGSSYNEQFF. This chain joins TRBV7-8 and TRBJ2-1; TRBD2 aligns across 8 bases. Per germline, CDR1 SGHVS and CDR2 FQNEAQ. The ends lost 1 base at V and 0 bases at J; junction bases unmatched: 8. This CDR3 has 18 residues.

This clonotype was recorded many times. The V gene is TRBV7-8, the J gene TRBJ2-3, with 8 bases identical to TRBD2. The CDR3 consists of 16 residues. CDR1 is SGHVS, CDR2 FQNEAQ, per germline. Unmatched junction bases numbered 8, after V lost 3 bases and J lost 3 bases. The CDR3: CASSLRVREGTDTQYF. DNA for the CDR3: TGTGCCAGCAGCTTGCGGGTTCGGGAGGGTACAGATACGCAGTATTTT.